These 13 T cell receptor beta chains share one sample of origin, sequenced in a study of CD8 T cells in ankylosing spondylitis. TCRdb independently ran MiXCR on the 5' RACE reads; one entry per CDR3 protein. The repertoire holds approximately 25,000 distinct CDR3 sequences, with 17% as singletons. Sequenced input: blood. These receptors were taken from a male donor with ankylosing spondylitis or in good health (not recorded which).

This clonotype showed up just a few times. The CDR3 protein is CASSQDLAFGYTF. The DNA for the CDR3 is TGCGCCAGCAGCCAAGATTTGGCCTTCGGCTACACCTTC. The chain recombines TRBV4-3 with TRBJ1-2; D is uncertain. Trimming shortened V by 0 bases and J by 8 bases, and 10 bases separated the two germline ends. Germline CDR1 is LGHNA and CDR2 is YSLEER. This CDR3 is built from 13 residues.

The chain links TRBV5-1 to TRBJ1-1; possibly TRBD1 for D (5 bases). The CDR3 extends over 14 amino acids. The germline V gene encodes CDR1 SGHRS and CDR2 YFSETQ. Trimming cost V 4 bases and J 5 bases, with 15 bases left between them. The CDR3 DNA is TGCGCCAGCAGCCTAACGGGGCGAGAAACTGAAGCTTTCTTT. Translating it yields CASSLTGRETEAFF.

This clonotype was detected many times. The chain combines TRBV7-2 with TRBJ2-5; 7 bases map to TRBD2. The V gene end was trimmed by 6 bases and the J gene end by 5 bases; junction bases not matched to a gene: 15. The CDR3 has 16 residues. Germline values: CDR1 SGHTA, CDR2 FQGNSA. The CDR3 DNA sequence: TGTGCCAGCAGGAGGCCCCCAACCGGGGGGACGGAGACCCAGTACTTC. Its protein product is CASRRPPTGGTETQYF.

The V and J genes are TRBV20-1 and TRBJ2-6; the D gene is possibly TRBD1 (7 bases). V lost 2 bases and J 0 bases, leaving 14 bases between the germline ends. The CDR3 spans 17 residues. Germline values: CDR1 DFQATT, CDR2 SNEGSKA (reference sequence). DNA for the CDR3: TGCAGTGCTAGACGGCAGGGGGGCCCCTCTGGGGCCAACGTCCTGACTTTC. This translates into CSARRQGGPSGANVLTF.

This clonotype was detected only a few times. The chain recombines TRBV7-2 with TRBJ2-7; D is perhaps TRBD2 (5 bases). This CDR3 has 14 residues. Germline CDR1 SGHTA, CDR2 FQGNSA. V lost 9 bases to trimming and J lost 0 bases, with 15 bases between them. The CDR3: CASKTGKSSYEQYF. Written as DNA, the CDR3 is TGTGCCAGTAAAACGGGGAAAAGCTCCTACGAGCAGTACTTC.

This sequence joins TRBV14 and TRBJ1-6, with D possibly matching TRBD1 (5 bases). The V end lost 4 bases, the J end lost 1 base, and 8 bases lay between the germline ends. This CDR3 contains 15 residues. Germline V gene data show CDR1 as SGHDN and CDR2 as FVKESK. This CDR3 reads CASSLEGSYNSPLHF. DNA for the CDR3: TGTGCCAGCAGCCTGGAGGGGTCCTATAATTCACCCCTCCACTTT.

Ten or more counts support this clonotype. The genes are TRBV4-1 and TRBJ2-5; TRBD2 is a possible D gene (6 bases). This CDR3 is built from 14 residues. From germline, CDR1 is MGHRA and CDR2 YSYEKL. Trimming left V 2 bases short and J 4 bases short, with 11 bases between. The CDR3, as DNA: TGCGCCAGCAGCCAACGGGGTAGCGGAGAGACCCAGTACTTC. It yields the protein CASSQRGSGETQYF.

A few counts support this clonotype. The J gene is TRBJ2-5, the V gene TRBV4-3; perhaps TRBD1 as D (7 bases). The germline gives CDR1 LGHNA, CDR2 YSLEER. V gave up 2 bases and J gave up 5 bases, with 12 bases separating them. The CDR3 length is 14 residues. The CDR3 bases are TGCGCCAGCAGCCAACTACAGGGGAGGGAGACCCAGTACTTC. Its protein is CASSQLQGRETQYF.

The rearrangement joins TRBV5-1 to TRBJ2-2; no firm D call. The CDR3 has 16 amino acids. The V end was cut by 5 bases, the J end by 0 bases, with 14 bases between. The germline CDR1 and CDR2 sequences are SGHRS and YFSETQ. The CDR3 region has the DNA TGCGCCAGCAGTTTAGACGGACCCCCGAACACCGGGGAGCTGTTTTTT. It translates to CASSLDGPPNTGELFF.

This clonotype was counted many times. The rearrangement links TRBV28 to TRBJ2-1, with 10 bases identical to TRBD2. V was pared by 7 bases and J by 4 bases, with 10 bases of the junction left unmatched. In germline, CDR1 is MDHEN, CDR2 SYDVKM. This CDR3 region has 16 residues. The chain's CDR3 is CASIKPGLAQYNEQFF. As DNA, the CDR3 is TGTGCCAGCATTAAACCGGGACTAGCGCAATACAATGAGCAGTTCTTC.

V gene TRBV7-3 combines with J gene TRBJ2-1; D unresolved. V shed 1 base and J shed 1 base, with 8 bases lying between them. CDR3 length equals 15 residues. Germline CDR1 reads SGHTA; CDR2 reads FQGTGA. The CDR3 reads CASSLKGGSYNEQFF. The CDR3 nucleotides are TGTGCCAGCAGCTTAAAGGGCGGATCCTACAATGAGCAGTTCTTC.

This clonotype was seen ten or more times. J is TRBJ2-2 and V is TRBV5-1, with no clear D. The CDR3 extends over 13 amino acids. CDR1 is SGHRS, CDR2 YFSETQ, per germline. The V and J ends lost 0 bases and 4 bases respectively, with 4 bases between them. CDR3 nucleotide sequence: TGCGCCAGCAGCTTGGAGGGCACCGGGGAGCTGTTTTTT. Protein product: CASSLEGTGELFF.

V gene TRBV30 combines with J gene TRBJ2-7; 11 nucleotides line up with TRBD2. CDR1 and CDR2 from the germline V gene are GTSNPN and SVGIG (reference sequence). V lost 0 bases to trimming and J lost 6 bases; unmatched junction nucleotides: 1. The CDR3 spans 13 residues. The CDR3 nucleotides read TGTGCCTGGAGTGTACTAGCGGGAGTCGAGCAGTACTTC. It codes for CAWSVLAGVEQYF.